The 28 T cell receptor beta chains below were found in one sample sequenced in a study of blood T cell repertoires in COVID-19. The table came from immunoSEQ multiplex PCR; TCRdb's copy has only in-frame clones and leaves some out. This sample carries over 200,000 clones, roughly nine tenths of them seen once, and the ten largest clones take 0.72%. The sample comprised peripheral blood. These receptors all come from a middle-aged man with acute or convalescent COVID-19.

The V and J genes are TRBV5-1 and TRBJ2-7; TRBD2 matches 12 bases. V lost 9 bases to trimming and J lost 4 bases; unmatched junction nucleotides: 8. Germline loops: CDR1 SGHRS, CDR2 YFSETQ. The CDR3 contains 14 residues. Here the CDR3 reads CANTSGGFPYEQYF. CDR3 bases: TGCGCCAACACTAGCGGGGGGTTTCCGTACGAGCAGTACTTC.

The chain combines TRBV5-4 with TRBJ2-7; 12 nucleotides align to TRBD2. The ends lost 5 bases at V and 3 bases at J; junction bases unmatched: 6. This CDR3 has 15 amino acids. Germline assignment: CDR1 SGHNT and CDR2 YYREEE (reference sequence). DNA of the CDR3: TGTGCCAGCAGACTGGAGACTAGCGGGAGCTACGAGCAGTACTTC. Its translation is CASRLETSGSYEQYF.

The rearrangement links TRBV2 to TRBJ1-2, with D maybe TRBD1 (5 bases). This CDR3 is built from 13 residues. The V end was cut by 8 bases, the J end by 7 bases, with 17 bases between. Per the germline V gene, CDR1 is SNHLY and CDR2 is FYNNEI. The CDR3 DNA follows: TGTGCCAGCCTGCAGACAGATAATCCTGGCTACACCTTC. It yields the protein CASLQTDNPGYTF.

The rearrangement uses TRBV11-3 and TRBJ1-5; 7 positions match TRBD1. Germline assignment: CDR1 SGHNT and CDR2 YENEEA. The CDR3 has 18 residues. V shed 1 base and J 4 bases; nucleotides not matched to a gene: 13. CDR3 loop: CASSLGLKTGFLNQPQHF. DNA for the CDR3: TGTGCCAGCAGCTTAGGGTTAAAGACAGGGTTTTTGAATCAGCCCCAGCATTTT.

This chain uses TRBV12-3 or TRBV12-4 with TRBJ1-1, with D unresolved. The CDR3 contains 11 residues. Trimming pared 5 bases from V and 7 bases from J, leaving 8 bases between. DNA for the CDR3: TGTGCCAGCAGTGCGGTTGGTGAAGCTTTCTTT. Translated, it gives CASSAVGEAFF.

V is TRBV9 and J is TRBJ2-5; D gene ambiguous. CDR3 length equals 14 residues. The ends were cut back, 0 bases at V and 5 bases at J, with 11 bases in the middle. Germline V gene data show CDR1 as SGDLS and CDR2 as YYNGEE. The CDR3 region is CASSVGSLEETQYF. CDR3 coding DNA: TGTGCCAGCAGCGTAGGGTCCCTCGAGGAGACCCAGTACTTC.

V and J are TRBV4-2 and TRBJ2-7; D may be TRBD1 (6 bases). The V gene lost 4 bases and the J gene lost 7 bases, with 14 bases spanning the gap. Germline CDR1 is LGHNA and CDR2 is YNFKEQ. This CDR3 comprises 13 residues. The CDR3 protein is CASSPTRQDEQYF. The DNA for the CDR3 is TGTGCCAGCAGCCCTACTCGACAGGATGAGCAGTACTTC.

V gene TRBV5-1 combines with J gene TRBJ2-2; 15 positions match TRBD2. The germline V gene encodes CDR1 SGHRS and CDR2 YFSETQ. V was pared by 2 bases and J by 3 bases, with 11 bases of the junction left unmatched. The CDR3 spans 20 residues. The CDR3: CASSFSVGLAGGPYTGELFF. The CDR3, as DNA: TGCGCCAGCAGCTTTTCAGTCGGACTAGCGGGAGGGCCCTACACCGGGGAGCTGTTTTTT.

The chain recombines TRBV5-6 with TRBJ1-2; D is perhaps TRBD1 (5 bases). This CDR3 comprises 16 residues. Germline V lookup: CDR1 SGHDT, CDR2 YYEEEE. Trimming took off 3 bases at V and 2 bases at J, with 17 bases between the two ends. The chain's CDR3 is CASSSPGGGGNYGYTF. CDR3 bases: TGTGCCAGCAGCTCGCCTGGAGGTGGGGGGAACTATGGCTACACCTTC.

The J gene is TRBJ2-3, the V gene TRBV3-1 (or the pseudogene TRBV3-2); possible D gene TRBD2, 7 bases. The V and J ends lost 3 bases and 6 bases respectively, with 19 bases between them. The CDR3 sequence is 16 residues long. Germline V gene data show CDR1 as LGHDT and CDR2 as YNNKEL (reference sequence). The CDR3 nucleotides are TGTGCCAGCAGCCATGTGATGGGGGGGGGCGAGGATACGCAGTATTTT. Its translation: CASSHVMGGGEDTQYF.

V is TRBV3-1 (or the pseudogene TRBV3-2) and J is TRBJ2-3; TRBD2 matches at 10 bases. J lost 5 bases, V lost 2 bases, and 7 bases had no gene match. The CDR3 is 16 residues long. The germline gives CDR1 LGHDT, CDR2 YNNKEL (reference sequence). The CDR3 DNA follows: TGTGCCAGCAGCCAACGCCTAGCGGGAGTTTTAGATACGCAGTATTTT. Protein product: CASSQRLAGVLDTQYF.

CDR3: CASSSRAGGTDTQYF. Here the CDR3 DNA reads TGTGCCAGCAGTTCCCGTGCGGGGGGCACAGATACGCAGTATTTT. The chain employs TRBV27 and TRBJ2-3; TRBD2 aligns across 7 bases. The CDR3 extends over 15 amino acids. Unmatched junction bases numbered 5, after V lost 4 bases and J lost 1 base. Looked up from germline, CDR1 is MNHEY and CDR2 is SMNVEV (reference sequence).

The chain links TRBV19 to TRBJ1-1; no clear D. The CDR3 has 14 amino acids. CDR1 and CDR2 (germline): LNHDA, SQIVND (reference sequence). V lost 1 base and J lost 8, with 14 bases in between. CDR3 bases: TGTGCCAGTAGTATAGGCCGGGCCGGGGTGGAAGCTTTCTTT. It translates to CASSIGRAGVEAFF.

The V and J genes are TRBV6-1 and TRBJ1-5; a weak D match, TRBD1 (6 bases). There are 14 residues in the CDR3. Germline CDR1 is MNHNS and CDR2 is SASEGT. Trimming took 3 bases from V and 1 from J, leaving 7 bases between them. The CDR3 sequence: CASSDGTSNQPQHF. The CDR3 nucleotides are TGTGCCAGCAGTGACGGGACAAGCAATCAGCCCCAGCATTTT.

This clone has only a few counts. The chain is built from TRBV19 and TRBJ1-1; D is possibly TRBD1 (5 bases). From germline, CDR1 is LNHDA and CDR2 SQIVND (reference sequence). This CDR3 is built from 17 residues. V lost 7 bases, J lost 0 bases, and 21 bases lay in between. The CDR3 coding sequence is TGTGCCAGTAATCCCGGGACCGGGAGGGCCTTGAACACTGAAGCTTTCTTT. Translating it yields CASNPGTGRALNTEAFF.

V and J are TRBV3-1 (or the pseudogene TRBV3-2) and TRBJ1-2; a weak D match, TRBD1 (5 bases). The CDR3 runs 15 residues. Germline CDR1 is LGHDT and CDR2 is YNNKEL (reference sequence). V lost 5 bases and J lost 8, with 21 bases in between. CDR3 region: CASSSPVAGPEGYTF. CDR3 nucleotides: TGTGCCAGCAGCTCCCCCGTTGCGGGGCCGGAGGGCTACACCTTC.

The rearrangement joins TRBV28 to TRBJ2-5, with TRBD1 matching over 8 bases. The CDR3 covers 14 residues. Germline trimming cut 6 bases from V and 4 bases from J; bases unmatched to any gene: 7. Germline V lookup: CDR1 MDHEN, CDR2 SYDVKM. The CDR3 here is CASSRTGSRETQYF. The DNA for the CDR3 is TGTGCCAGCAGCCGGACAGGGTCCAGAGAGACCCAGTACTTC.

This chain connects TRBV18 to TRBJ2-2; 10 bases fit TRBD1. The V gene end was trimmed by 4 bases and the J gene end by 7 bases; junction bases not matched to a gene: 6. Germline assignment: CDR1 KGHSH and CDR2 LQKENI. There are 15 residues in the CDR3. In DNA form, the CDR3 reads TGTGCCAGCTCACGACGACAGGGGGCGATCGGGGAGCTGTTTTTT. It is translated as CASSRRQGAIGELFF.

V is TRBV30 and J is TRBJ1-5, with D uncertain. The CDR3 sequence is 13 residues long. Trimming removed 2 bases at V and 0 bases at J, with 5 bases between. Germline CDR1 and CDR2: GTSNPN and SVGIG (reference sequence). The DNA of the CDR3 is TGTGCCTGGAGTCCTAATAGCAATCAGCCCCAGCATTTT. The encoded protein is CAWSPNSNQPQHF.

The chain links TRBV7-9 to TRBJ2-1; 12 nucleotides match TRBD2. CDR3 length: 15 residues. V dropped 11 bases and J dropped 4; count of bases not matched to a gene: 9. Germline V gene lookup returns CDR1 SEHNR and CDR2 FQNEAQ (reference sequence). The CDR3: CAALGLAGSYNEQFF. The CDR3, as DNA: TGTGCCGCCCTCGGACTAGCGGGATCTTACAATGAGCAGTTCTTC.

The chain couples TRBV11-2 to TRBJ2-1, with D unresolved. Germline lookup yields CDR1 SGHAT and CDR2 FQNNGV. Trimming left V 5 bases short and J 8 bases short, with 13 bases between. The CDR3 length is 13 residues. CDR3 amino acids: CASSDLRLDEQFF. The CDR3 DNA sequence: TGTGCCAGCAGCGATCTCCGACTCGATGAGCAGTTCTTC.

This clone was detected once. The rearrangement joins TRBV29-1 to TRBJ2-3; the match to TRBD2 covers 9 bases. Trimming took 7 bases from V and 2 from J; bases not matched to a gene: 4. The CDR3 runs 13 residues. Per germline, CDR1 SQVTM and CDR2 ANQGSEA. CDR3 nucleotide sequence: TGCAGCGGGCGGGGGGGGTTCACAGATACGCAGTATTTT. Translation: CSGRGGFTDTQYF.

V is TRBV4-3 and J is TRBJ2-3; the match to TRBD2 covers 9 bases. Germline V CDR1 and CDR2: LGHNA, YSLEER. CDR3 length equals 16 residues. V lost 1 base and J lost 0; bases outside the gene matches: 2. In nucleotides, the CDR3 is TGCGCCAGCAGCCAAGGACTAGCGGCAAGCACAGATACGCAGTATTTT. Its translation: CASSQGLAASTDTQYF.

The rearrangement links TRBV30 to TRBJ1-4; no reliable D call. Germline CDR1 and CDR2: GTSNPN and SVGIG (reference sequence). CDR3 length: 14 residues. V was cut by 2 bases and J by 5 bases, with 12 bases left in between. CDR3 region: CAWSLLGGNEKLFF. The DNA for the CDR3 is TGTGCCTGGAGTCTCTTAGGAGGGAATGAAAAACTGTTTTTT.

The gene calls are TRBV5-1 and TRBJ2-1; D is undetermined. The V end lost 0 bases, the J end lost 4 bases, and 8 bases lay between the germline ends. This CDR3 has 14 residues. The germline gives CDR1 SGHRS, CDR2 YFSETQ. The CDR3 DNA follows: TGCGCCAGCAGCTTGGCCGCGGAGTACAATGAGCAGTTCTTC. It yields the protein CASSLAAEYNEQFF.

The chain employs TRBV7-8 and TRBJ1-1; 8 bases line up with TRBD1. This CDR3 region has 15 residues. V dropped 5 bases and J dropped 10; count of bases not matched to a gene: 15. In germline, CDR1 is SGHVS, CDR2 FQNEAQ. The CDR3 bases are TGTGCCAGCAGCCCCCAAATGGACAGGGCTCAGGTAGCTTTCTTT. It codes for CASSPQMDRAQVAFF. Together with reference TRBV7-8 and TRBJ1-1, the CDR3 gives the full variable domain: GAGVSQSPRYKVAKRGQDVALRCDPISGHVSLFWYQQALGQGPEFLTYFQNEAQLDKSGLPSDRFFAERPEGSVSTLKIQRTQQEDSAVYLCASSPQMDRAQVAFFGQGTRLTVV.

This chain uses TRBV5-1 with TRBJ1-2, with D maybe TRBD1 (5 bases). The CDR3 contains 17 residues. V was shortened by 1 base and J by 7 bases, with 23 bases between the two germline ends. Per the germline V gene, CDR1 is SGHRS and CDR2 is YFSETQ. The CDR3 loop reads CASSLFAQGTSWGGYTF. The CDR3 region has the DNA TGCGCCAGCAGCTTGTTCGCGCAGGGAACGTCCTGGGGTGGCTACACCTTC.

The V and J genes are TRBV5-6 and TRBJ1-4; D is unresolved. Trimming cost V 4 bases and J 8 bases, with 15 bases left between them. Germline CDR1 and CDR2: SGHDT and YYEEEE. The CDR3 runs 14 residues. The CDR3 loop reads CASSLGPPGEKLFF. CDR3 nucleotides: TGTGCCAGCAGCCTAGGTCCTCCCGGCGAAAAACTGTTTTTT.